These 24 T cell receptor beta chains share one sample of origin, sequenced in a study of T-cell reconstitution after alpha-beta-depleted transplantation in children. Preparation of the TCRbeta library involved a method that used unique molecular identifiers. In TCRdb, the PCR reads were re-called with MiXCR into one record per CDR3 protein. The sample consists of around 580,000 distinct CDR3 sequences, roughly 24% of them appearing once. Sequenced material: PBMCs, mostly from graft donor cells, taken 360 days after TCRalphabeta/CD19-depleted stem cell transplant. These receptors all stem from a boy in the first two years of life who had a stem cell transplant for acute myeloid leukemia, so the T cells may come from the graft donor.

This clonotype was observed at least ten times. The V gene is TRBV6-4, the J gene TRBJ2-1; TRBD1 aligns across 9 bases. The ends lost 6 bases at V and 4 bases at J; junction bases unmatched: 10. CDR3 length equals 16 residues. Germline CDR1 reads MRHNA; CDR2 reads SNTAGT. CDR3 in DNA: TGTGCCAGCAGGGGTATCTGGGACAGGGAGTACAATGAGCAGTTCTTC. Protein: CASRGIWDREYNEQFF.

This clonotype has only a few counts. V is TRBV5-1 and J is TRBJ2-5; 7 bases are a match to TRBD1. Unmatched junction bases numbered 3, after V lost 0 bases and J lost 1 base. The CDR3 loop spans 15 amino acids. The germline gives CDR1 SGHRS, CDR2 YFSETQ. CDR3 region: CASSLGDSGQETQYF. CDR3 bases: TGCGCCAGCAGCTTGGGGGACAGCGGCCAAGAGACCCAGTACTTC. Filled out from reference TRBV5-1 and TRBJ2-5, the complete variable domain reads KAGVTQTPRYLIKTRGQQVTLSCSPISGHRSVSWYQQTPGQGLQFLFEYFSETQRNKGNFPGRFSGRQFSNSRSEMNVSTLELGDSALYLCASSLGDSGQETQYFGPGTRLLVL.

This clonotype was detected only a few times. This rearrangement joins TRBV15 to TRBJ2-5, with D possibly matching TRBD2 (5 bases). The CDR3 contains 17 residues. The germline gives CDR1 LNHNV, CDR2 YYDKDF (reference sequence). The V end was cut by 3 bases, the J end by 2 bases, with 19 bases between. The CDR3 is CATSSTLQRRVQETQYF. In nucleotides, the CDR3 is TGTGCCACCAGCAGTACCCTCCAGCGGCGGGTACAAGAGACCCAGTACTTC.

The rearrangement uses TRBV9 and TRBJ2-3, with D unresolved. This CDR3 contains 16 residues. Germline assignment: CDR1 SGDLS and CDR2 YYNGEE. V lost 0 bases and J lost 2, with 13 bases in between. The CDR3 region is CASSVGDASYTDTQYF. The CDR3 DNA reads TGTGCCAGCAGCGTAGGTGACGCCTCCTACACAGATACGCAGTATTTT.

The chain is built from TRBV4-3 and TRBJ2-1; 9 bases map to TRBD2. The trim removed 0 bases at V and 0 bases at J, leaving 6 bases unmatched. CDR3 size: 18 residues. Germline V gives CDR1 LGHNA, CDR2 YSLEER. CDR3 coding DNA: TGCGCCAGCAGCCAAGATTCGGGCGGGGGGGCCTCCTACAATGAGCAGTTCTTC. The encoded protein is CASSQDSGGGASYNEQFF.

The chain has TRBV12-3 or TRBV12-4 and TRBJ1-2, with D perhaps TRBD1 (5 bases). Trimming stripped 6 bases from V and 8 bases from J, with 10 bases between. The CDR3 sequence is 11 residues long. The CDR3 DNA sequence: TGTGCCAGCAGGGGGGTCATCGGCTACACCTTC. Amino acids: CASRGVIGYTF.

The sample holds a few counts of this clonotype. The chain employs TRBV12-3 or TRBV12-4 and TRBJ2-1; 10 positions agree with TRBD2. J gave up 2 bases and V 7 bases, and 5 bases lay outside the gene matches. CDR3 length: 15 residues. The CDR3 nucleotides are TGTGCCAGCACCCCTAGCGGGAGAGCCTACAATGAGCAGTTCTTC. Translation: CASTPSGRAYNEQFF.

This clonotype was found many times. This chain links TRBV28 with TRBJ2-3; the D gene could be TRBD1 or TRBD2 (5 bases each). Between the trimmed V and J ends, which lost 4 bases and 6 bases, there was a span of 20 bases. This CDR3 is built from 16 residues. Germline V lookup: CDR1 MDHEN, CDR2 SYDVKM. As DNA, the CDR3 is TGTGCCAGCAGTTCTACCGGGACCTCGAGTAGGGATACGCAGTATTTT. Amino acid sequence: CASSSTGTSSRDTQYF.

This clonotype occurred many times. The gene calls are TRBV29-1 and TRBJ2-2, with D possibly being TRBD2 (7 bases). The length of the CDR3 is 12 residues. Germline V gene data show CDR1 as SQVTM and CDR2 as ANQGSEA. Trimming took 4 bases from V and 6 from J, leaving 9 bases between them. CDR3 region: CSVAGGPGELFF. The CDR3 region has the DNA TGCAGCGTTGCCGGGGGGCCCGGGGAGCTGTTTTTT.

This chain connects TRBV25-1 to TRBJ2-2; D is possibly TRBD2 (5 bases). The CDR3 is 16 amino acids. The V end lost 2 bases, the J end lost 1 base, and 11 bases lay between the germline ends. Looked up from germline, CDR1 is MGHDK and CDR2 is SYGVNS. The CDR3 protein is CASSEVLAVNTGELFF. The CDR3, as DNA: TGTGCCAGCAGTGAAGTGCTAGCAGTGAACACCGGGGAGCTGTTTTTT.

The J gene is TRBJ2-1, the V gene TRBV25-1; TRBD2 is a possible D gene (6 bases). The ends were cut back, 6 bases at V and 0 bases at J, with 18 bases in the middle. The CDR3 covers 17 residues. CDR1 MGHDK and CDR2 SYGVNS come from the germline V gene. The CDR3 coding sequence is TGTGCCAGCAGCTACTACAGGTCAGCGGGCTCCTACAATGAGCAGTTCTTC. Protein product: CASSYYRSAGSYNEQFF.

This clonotype has only a few counts. The chain has TRBV12-3 or TRBV12-4 and TRBJ2-1; D possibly corresponds to TRBD1 (6 bases). The V gene lost 6 bases and the J gene lost 4 bases, with 16 bases spanning the gap. The length of the CDR3 is 15 residues. The DNA of the CDR3 is TGTGCCAGCAGATTGGACAGTCTACTTTACAATGAGCAGTTCTTC. Translating it yields CASRLDSLLYNEQFF.

The chain is built from TRBV7-2 and TRBJ2-5, with TRBD2 matching 9 bases. CDR3 length equals 14 residues. The V gene end was trimmed by 4 bases and the J gene end by 4 bases; junction bases not matched to a gene: 4. CDR1 and CDR2 (germline): SGHTA, FQGNSA. The CDR3 protein is CASSSQRGVETQYF. In nucleotides, the CDR3 is TGTGCCAGCAGCTCTCAGCGGGGGGTAGAGACCCAGTACTTC. The whole variable domain, remainder taken from reference TRBV7-2 and TRBJ2-5, is GAGVSQSPSNKVTEKGKDVELRCDPISGHTALYWYRQSLGQGLEFLIYFQGNSAPDKSGLPSDRFSAERTGGSVSTLTIQRTQQEDSAVYLCASSSQRGVETQYFGPGTRLLVL.

This clonotype was detected a few times. The chain recombines TRBV20-1 with TRBJ2-7; 12 bases line up with TRBD2. CDR3 length: 13 amino acids. V lost 5 bases, J lost 7 bases, and 6 bases stayed unmatched. Per the germline V gene, CDR1 is DFQATT and CDR2 is SNEGSKA (reference sequence). CDR3 region: CSALTSGGWEQYF. The CDR3 DNA follows: TGCAGTGCTTTGACTAGCGGGGGTTGGGAGCAGTACTTC.

This clonotype came up many times. The genes are TRBV20-1 and TRBJ2-1, with D maybe TRBD1 (5 bases). Trimming left V 1 base short and J 3 bases short, with 13 bases between. Germline CDR1 and CDR2: DFQATT and SNEGSKA (reference sequence). The CDR3 has 15 residues. The CDR3 nucleotides are TGCAGTGCTAGAGGGGCAGGGTTAGTCTACAATGAGCAGTTCTTC. It yields the protein CSARGAGLVYNEQFF.

This sequence joins TRBV20-1 and TRBJ2-5; 7 bases match TRBD1. Trimming removed 5 bases from V and 1 base from J; junction bases left unmatched: 10. Germline V gene sequence: CDR1 DFQATT, CDR2 SNEGSKA (reference sequence). The CDR3 is 15 amino acids. CDR3 residues: CSAVKRTGLQETQYF. The CDR3 DNA reads TGCAGTGCTGTAAAGAGGACAGGTCTCCAAGAGACCCAGTACTTC.

V usage is TRBV29-1 and J usage is TRBJ1-3, with D possibly matching TRBD1 (6 bases). CDR1 and CDR2 (germline): SQVTM, ANQGSEA. The CDR3 is made up of 16 amino acids. The V end lost 1 base, the J end lost 4 bases, and 17 bases lay between the germline ends. The CDR3 spells CSVEVWRGSAGNTIYF. CDR3 coding DNA: TGCAGCGTTGAAGTTTGGAGGGGGTCTGCGGGAAACACCATATATTTT.

This clonotype was counted many times. The V gene is TRBV7-9, the J gene TRBJ2-5; the D is unclear. Trimming took off 6 bases at V and 5 bases at J, with 19 bases between the two ends. CDR3 length: 15 residues. Per the germline V gene, CDR1 is SEHNR and CDR2 is FQNEAQ (reference sequence). Here the CDR3 DNA reads TGTGCCAGCAGTCCCGCTTCAGGTTTAGTGGAGACCCAGTACTTC. Translated, it gives CASSPASGLVETQYF.

The CDR3 reads CASSVQDREQETQYF. CDR3 nucleotide sequence: TGTGCCAGCAGCGTCCAGGACAGGGAGCAAGAGACCCAGTACTTC. The chain recombines TRBV9 with TRBJ2-5; 8 bases are shared with TRBD1. Germline V CDR1 and CDR2: SGDLS, YYNGEE. The CDR3 is made up of 15 amino acids. J gave up 2 bases and V 2 bases, and 5 bases lay outside the gene matches. Together with reference TRBV9 and TRBJ2-5, the CDR3 gives the full variable domain: DSGVTQTPKHLITATGQRVTLRCSPRSGDLSVYWYQQSLDQGLQFLIQYYNGEERAKGNILERFSAQQFPDLHSELNLSSLELGDSALYFCASSVQDREQETQYFGPGTRLLVL.

This clonotype was counted many times. The V and J genes are TRBV20-1 and TRBJ2-1, with a weak D call TRBD1 (5 bases). In germline, CDR1 is DFQATT, CDR2 SNEGSKA (reference sequence). CDR3 size: 12 residues. V lost 5 bases and J lost 3, with 8 bases in between. The CDR3 is CSAGHLYNEQFF. The CDR3 DNA is TGCAGTGCTGGACACCTCTACAATGAGCAGTTCTTC.

The chain joins TRBV5-1 to TRBJ2-1; unclear D gene. Trimming took off 0 bases at V and 0 bases at J, with 10 bases between the two ends. The CDR3 is made up of 16 amino acids. In germline, CDR1 is SGHRS, CDR2 YFSETQ. The CDR3 loop is CASSLEAASSYNEQFF. CDR3 DNA sequence: TGCGCCAGCAGCTTGGAAGCAGCGAGCTCCTACAATGAGCAGTTCTTC.

The chain joins TRBV20-1 to TRBJ2-3, with 9 bases that match TRBD1. The germline V gene encodes CDR1 DFQATT and CDR2 SNEGSKA (reference sequence). V lost 6 bases to trimming and J lost 6 bases; unmatched junction nucleotides: 10. The length of the CDR3 is 14 residues. CDR3 residues: CSAPHRGRLDTQYF. The DNA of the CDR3 is TGCAGTGCACCGCACAGGGGGCGTCTGGATACGCAGTATTTT.

This clonotype was counted only a few times. This chain joins TRBV29-1 and TRBJ1-1; D gene uncertain. This CDR3 comprises 15 residues. CDR1 and CDR2 from the germline V gene are SQVTM and ANQGSEA. V was pared by 7 bases and J by 0 bases, with 18 bases between. Written as DNA, the CDR3 is TGCAGCGCCCTGAGCGGGTTCACTATGAACACTGAAGCTTTCTTT. As protein: CSALSGFTMNTEAFF.

The sample holds a few counts of this clonotype. At one end, the junction sequence differs from germline, possibly due to a read error. In nucleotides, the CDR3 is TGTGCCAGCAGTTCGGGAGGAAGGCCTTCTTTT. This codes for CASSSGGRPSF. This rearrangement joins TRBV27 to TRBJ2-3; 7 bases align to TRBD2. Germline CDR1 and CDR2: MNHEY and SMNVEV (reference sequence). CDR3 length: 11 amino acids.